One and the same sample provided the 22 T cell receptor beta chains below, sequenced in a study of T cells after posttransplantation cyclophosphamide. TCRdb keeps only in-frame clones here, not all; method: immunoSEQ multiplex PCR. Reported are about 33,000 clones, none seen only once; the ten largest carry around 4.8%. The specimen was PBMCs. These receptors came from a woman under 40 in good health and a related stem cell transplant donor.

This clone was counted a few times. The rearrangement uses TRBV12-3 or TRBV12-4 and TRBJ2-5; 12 bases match TRBD1. The CDR3 has 15 residues. The V segment lost 2 bases and the J segment 5 bases; nucleotides outside the gene matches: 3. For the CDR3, the DNA is TGTGCCAGCAGTTTATGGGACAGGGGGCCGGAGACCCAGTACTTC. It yields the protein CASSLWDRGPETQYF.

This clone was seen many times. The rearrangement joins TRBV6-8 to TRBJ1-1; D gene ambiguous. Trimming cost V 10 bases and J 0 bases, with 15 bases left between them. CDR1 MNHGY and CDR2 SAAAGT come from the germline V gene. The CDR3 covers 14 residues. CDR3 nucleotides: TGTGCCAACCCAGGCTTATACATGAACACTGAAGCTTTCTTT. Amino acids: CANPGLYMNTEAFF.

Ten or more counts support this clone. The genes are TRBV6-1 and TRBJ1-5, with D possibly TRBD1 on 6 matching bases. Germline CDR1 MNHNS, CDR2 SASEGT. The CDR3 extends over 14 amino acids. Trimming removed 4 bases at V and 5 bases at J, with 12 bases between. The CDR3 is CASSGGQRHQPQHF. For the CDR3, the DNA is TGTGCCAGCAGTGGAGGACAGCGGCATCAGCCCCAGCATTTT.

In this sample, this clone turned up many times. This sequence joins TRBV12-3 or TRBV12-4 and TRBJ2-1; TRBD2 matches at 10 bases. Trimming took 6 bases from V and 2 from J; bases not matched to a gene: 4. The CDR3 is made up of 15 amino acids. Here the CDR3 DNA reads TGTGCCAGCAGCCTCACTAGCGGGACCTACAATGAGCAGTTCTTC. Its translation: CASSLTSGTYNEQFF.

At least ten counts were recorded for this clone. The chain couples TRBV12-3 or TRBV12-4 to TRBJ1-2; weak D call: TRBD1 (6 bases). The CDR3 runs 15 residues. V was pared by 3 bases and J by 8 bases, with 19 bases between. This chain's CDR3 is CASSFGGAPLGGYTF. CDR3 coding DNA: TGTGCCAGCAGTTTTGGGGGGGCCCCGTTAGGAGGCTACACCTTC.

This clone came up many times. The rearrangement joins TRBV7-2 to TRBJ1-5; possibly TRBD1 for D (6 bases). V gave up 5 bases and J gave up 9 bases, with 14 bases separating them. The CDR3 consists of 13 residues. Germline V gene lookup returns CDR1 SGHTA and CDR2 FQGNSA. CDR3 sequence: CASSPWEGVPQHF. As DNA, the CDR3 is TGTGCCAGCAGCCCGTGGGAGGGGGTGCCCCAGCATTTT.

The table lists this clone with many counts. The CDR3 is CASSVPAGGYNEQFF. The DNA of the CDR3 is TGTGCCAGCAGTGTTCCAGCGGGGGGATACAATGAGCAGTTCTTC. This chain links TRBV6-1 with TRBJ2-1, with 9 nucleotides matching TRBD2. V shed 4 bases, J shed 4 bases, and the junction held 5 bases outside the gene matches. This CDR3 is built from 15 residues. Germline V gives CDR1 MNHNS, CDR2 SASEGT.

This clone was found many times. This chain links TRBV6-5 with TRBJ2-2, with 8 bases aligning to TRBD1. Germline lookup yields CDR1 MNHEY and CDR2 SVGAGI. V was pared by 4 bases and J by 5 bases, with 3 bases of the junction left unmatched. The CDR3 is 14 amino acids. CDR3 nucleotide sequence: TGTGCCAGCAGTTCCAGACAGGGGACCGGGGAGCTGTTTTTT. As protein: CASSSRQGTGELFF.

The J gene is TRBJ2-5, the V gene TRBV7-2; D is possibly TRBD2 (5 bases). V shed 5 bases and J shed 0 bases, with 7 bases lying between them. Looked up from germline, CDR1 is SGHTA and CDR2 is FQGNSA. The CDR3 has 13 residues. This CDR3 is CASSPGYQETQYF. The CDR3 bases are TGTGCCAGCAGCCCGGGGTACCAAGAGACCCAGTACTTC.

This clone occurred many times. J is TRBJ1-1 and V is TRBV7-9; D unclear. Germline assignment: CDR1 SEHNR and CDR2 FQNEAQ (reference sequence). This CDR3 comprises 12 residues. The V and J ends lost 3 bases and 8 bases respectively, with 10 bases between them. CDR3 nucleotide sequence: TGTGCCAGCAGCTTCAGAGTTGGCGAAGCTTTCTTT. This encodes CASSFRVGEAFF.

This clone showed up just a few times. The chain links TRBV6-2 or TRBV6-3 to TRBJ2-3, with D perhaps TRBD2 (5 bases). This CDR3 comprises 9 residues. Germline V gene sequence: CDR1 MNHEY, CDR2 SVGEGT. The CDR3 coding sequence is TGTCACACCCGGGGTACGCAGTATTTT. It codes for CHTRGTQYF.

This clone was recorded at least ten times. J is TRBJ2-7 and V is TRBV4-1, with D perhaps TRBD1 (5 bases). Germline-derived CDR1 and CDR2 are MGHRA and YSYEKL. The CDR3 has 13 residues. V was shortened by 0 bases and J by 5 bases, with 8 bases between the two germline ends. CDR3 sequence: CASSQDRGNEQYF. CDR3 nucleotide sequence: TGCGCCAGCAGCCAAGATAGGGGAAACGAGCAGTACTTC.

This clone was seen repeatedly, ten times or more. The chain is built from TRBV7-9 and TRBJ1-1; a possible D gene is TRBD1 (6 bases). Trimming pared 4 bases from V and 0 bases from J, leaving 15 bases between. The CDR3 runs 16 residues. CDR1 is SEHNR, CDR2 FQNEAQ, per germline (reference sequence). DNA of the CDR3: TGTGCCAGCAGCTACTTACAGGGTTACATGAACACTGAAGCTTTCTTT. It is translated as CASSYLQGYMNTEAFF.

This clone was seen more than once but under ten times. The V and J genes are TRBV12-3 or TRBV12-4 and TRBJ2-6, with D uncertain. Trimming stripped 7 bases from V and 2 bases from J, with 3 bases between. The CDR3 is 12 residues long. Here the CDR3 reads CASKAGANVLTF. The CDR3 bases are TGTGCCAGCAAGGCTGGGGCCAACGTCCTGACTTTC.

This sequence joins TRBV24-1 and TRBJ2-5; weak D call: TRBD2 (5 bases). V gave up 0 bases and J gave up 5 bases, with 6 bases separating them. CDR1 is KGHDR and CDR2 is SFDVKD in the germline V gene. This CDR3 region has 13 residues. CDR3 nucleotides: TGTGCCACCAGTGATTTGGAGGGTGAGACCCAGTACTTC. This sequence encodes CATSDLEGETQYF.

This clone was detected many times. The V call is TRBV6-1, the J call TRBJ1-1, with D tentatively TRBD1 (5 bases). Trimming left V 8 bases short and J 3 bases short, with 16 bases between. The CDR3 is 14 amino acids. The germline gives CDR1 MNHNS, CDR2 SASEGT. The CDR3 DNA is TGTGCCAGCTTTGCAAGCGGGGCAGACACTGAAGCTTTCTTT. It specifies CASFASGADTEAFF.

V is TRBV11-3 and J is TRBJ2-3; 10 nucleotides line up with TRBD2. The germline CDR1 and CDR2 sequences are SGHNT and YENEEA. The CDR3 has 15 residues. V shed 3 bases and J 3 bases; nucleotides not matched to a gene: 3. The CDR3, as DNA: TGTGCCAGCAGCTTCGGGACTAGCGTAACAGATACGCAGTATTTT. It encodes CASSFGTSVTDTQYF. The variable domain in full, completed from reference TRBV11-3 and TRBJ2-3, reads EAGVVQSPRYKIIEKKQPVAFWCNPISGHNTLYWYLQNLGQGPELLIRYENEEAVDDSQLPKDRFSAERLKGVDSTLKIQPAELGDSAVYLCASSFGTSVTDTQYFGPGTRLTVL.

At least ten counts were recorded for this clone. For the CDR3, the DNA is TGTGCCAGCAGTTACGCCTGGGACAGGTCAAATGAGCAGTTCTTC. Protein product: CASSYAWDRSNEQFF. The chain combines TRBV6-6 with TRBJ2-1, with 8 bases identical to TRBD1. This CDR3 contains 15 residues. The trim removed 2 bases at V and 7 bases at J, leaving 7 bases unmatched. CDR1 and CDR2 (germline): MNHNY, SVGAGI (reference sequence).

This clone was detected only a few times. In DNA form, the CDR3 reads TGTGCCAGCAGCCTACAGGAATCCTACGAGCAGTACTTC. Its translation: CASSLQESYEQYF. The chain uses TRBV7-6 and TRBJ2-7, with D possibly matching TRBD1 (5 bases). Germline V gene data show CDR1 as SGHVS and CDR2 as FNYEAQ. The CDR3 runs to 13 residues. V was cut by 5 bases and J by 1 base, with 9 bases left in between.

This clone came up many times. This rearrangement joins TRBV6-1 to TRBJ1-3, with D hard to call. The CDR3 spans 14 residues. V was cut by 0 bases and J by 0 bases, with 3 bases left in between. The germline gives CDR1 MNHNS, CDR2 SASEGT. The CDR3 nucleotides read TGTGCCAGCAGTGAAGCTAGCTCTGGAAACACCATATATTTT. The encoded protein is CASSEASSGNTIYF.

This clone was seen repeatedly, ten times or more. The chain is built from TRBV14 and TRBJ2-1; 9 nucleotides agree with TRBD1. Unmatched junction bases numbered 10, after V lost 2 bases and J lost 5 bases. The germline V gene has CDR1 SGHDN and CDR2 FVKESK. The CDR3 length is 17 residues. The CDR3 region has the DNA TGTGCCAGCAGCCAAATCACAGGGGGCAGATGGAACAATGAGCAGTTCTTC. Encoded protein: CASSQITGGRWNNEQFF.

This clone was detected many times. This chain connects TRBV23-1 to TRBJ2-7, with 7 nucleotides matching TRBD1. TRBV23-1 is sorted into the ORF group, with uncertain function. Unmatched junction bases numbered 3, after V lost 2 bases and J lost 2 bases. The CDR3 is 14 amino acids. DNA of the CDR3: TGCGCCAGCAGTCAAGTTCAGGGGGCCTACGAGCAGTACTTC. Translating gives CASSQVQGAYEQYF.